Presented here are 27 T cell receptor beta chains from one specimen sequenced in a study of blood T cell repertoires in COVID-19. Here immunoSEQ multiplex PCR was the method, and the copy in TCRdb shows in-frame clones only, minus some. The table lists about 230,000 clones, about 80% of them singletons, with roughly 7.4% in the top ten. Sequencing was performed on peripheral blood. The receptors originated from a woman aged 50 to 65 with acute or convalescent COVID-19.

The CDR3: CASSDGDRAGTGELFF. CDR3 nucleotides: TGTGCCAGCAGCGACGGGGACAGGGCCGGTACCGGGGAGCTGTTTTTT. This sequence joins TRBV13 and TRBJ2-2, with TRBD1 identical over 9 bases. The CDR3 runs 16 residues. J lost 5 bases, V lost 5 bases, and 9 bases had no gene match. The germline CDR1 and CDR2 sequences are PRHDT and FYEKMQ (reference sequence).

For the CDR3, the DNA is TGTGCCAGCAGTTTATTTAGCCCAGGTTTCGGGGGGACCGGGGAGCTGTTTTTT. This sequence encodes CASSLFSPGFGGTGELFF. The chain combines TRBV27 with TRBJ2-2, with 7 bases lining up with TRBD2. The CDR3 has 18 residues. Germline CDR1 MNHEY, CDR2 SMNVEV (reference sequence). After removal of 1 base from V and 5 bases from J, the junction contained 13 bases not matched to a gene.

V is TRBV5-4 and J is TRBJ1-1, with D unclear. Deletions cut 0 bases from V and 1 base from J, with 13 bases between. In germline, CDR1 is SGHNT, CDR2 YYREEE (reference sequence). This CDR3 is 16 amino acids long. CDR3 protein: CASSLGGGFTNTEAFF. As DNA, the CDR3 is TGTGCCAGCAGCTTGGGGGGAGGGTTCACGAACACTGAAGCTTTCTTT.

The V call is TRBV4-1, the J call TRBJ2-5; TRBD1 aligns across 10 bases. The trim removed 3 bases at V and 1 base at J, leaving 2 bases unmatched. CDR1 is MGHRA, CDR2 YSYEKL, per germline. CDR3 length equals 15 residues. The CDR3 DNA sequence: TGCGCCAGCAGCCAGGGGACAGGGGCCCAAGAGACCCAGTACTTC. This gives the protein CASSQGTGAQETQYF.

The chain joins TRBV5-6 to TRBJ1-1; tentative D call: TRBD1 (5 bases). The germline V gene has CDR1 SGHDT and CDR2 YYEEEE. The CDR3 extends over 14 amino acids. The germline V and J ends were trimmed by 1 base and 5 bases, with 12 bases remaining between them. The chain's CDR3 is CASSLWGGRTEAFF. CDR3 DNA: TGTGCCAGCAGCTTGTGGGGCGGCAGAACTGAAGCTTTCTTT. Based on the CDR3 plus reference TRBV5-6 and TRBJ1-1, the full variable domain is DAGVTQSPTHLIKTRGQQVTLRCSPKSGHDTVSWYQQALGQGPQFIFQYYEEEERQRGNFPDRFSGHQFPNYSSELNVNALLLGDSALYLCASSLWGGRTEAFFGQGTRLTVV.

This chain connects TRBV5-1 to TRBJ1-1; the match to TRBD1 covers 8 bases. The CDR3 consists of 14 residues. Trimming took 6 bases from V and 0 from J; bases not matched to a gene: 4. Germline V gene lookup returns CDR1 SGHRS and CDR2 YFSETQ. The CDR3 sequence: CASTAGQVNTEAFF. In DNA, the CDR3 is TGCGCCAGCACCGCGGGACAGGTGAACACTGAAGCTTTCTTT.

The chain joins TRBV29-1 to TRBJ1-2; no firm D call. The germline V gene encodes CDR1 SQVTM and CDR2 ANQGSEA. The germline V and J ends were trimmed by 0 bases and 4 bases, with 9 bases remaining between them. This CDR3 region has 13 residues. The CDR3, as DNA: TGCAGCGTTGAAGATCAGAAGCGCTATGGCTACACCTTC. Translation gives CSVEDQKRYGYTF. The entire variable domain, with the rest obtained from reference TRBV29-1 and TRBJ1-2, is as follows: SAVISQKPSRDICQRGTSLTIQCQVDSQVTMMFWYRQQPGQSLTLIATANQGSEATYESGFVIDKFPISRPNLTFSTLTVSNMSPEDSSIYLCSVEDQKRYGYTFGSGTRLTVV.

The J gene is TRBJ2-7, the V gene TRBV11-3, with 7 bases identical to TRBD1. This CDR3 spans 13 amino acids. Looked up from germline, CDR1 is SGHNT and CDR2 is YENEEA. V gave up 5 bases and J gave up 3 bases; unmatched junction bases: 4. The CDR3 is CASSPGQSYEQYF. The DNA for the CDR3 is TGTGCCAGCAGCCCGGGACAGAGCTACGAGCAGTACTTC.

This clone was detected only once. The chain employs TRBV5-1 and TRBJ2-3, with TRBD2 matching over 7 bases. This CDR3 is built from 15 residues. V lost 4 bases to trimming and J lost 7 bases; unmatched junction nucleotides: 12. From germline, CDR1 is SGHRS and CDR2 YFSETQ. The CDR3 coding sequence is TGCGCCAGCAGCGGGAGGGACTACCTCGCGAATACGCAGTATTTT. The encoded protein is CASSGRDYLANTQYF.

This chain joins TRBV11-2 and TRBJ2-1; D is undetermined. CDR1 and CDR2 (germline): SGHAT, FQNNGV. Trimming took off 5 bases at V and 4 bases at J, with 3 bases between the two ends. The CDR3 spans 11 residues. The CDR3 protein is CASSPYNEQFF. The CDR3 DNA reads as TGTGCCAGCAGCCCATACAATGAGCAGTTCTTC.

The chain employs TRBV21-1 and TRBJ2-7; the table's D gene call, TRBD2, was not cross checked with the DNA. TRBV21-1 is classified as a pseudogene. The length of the CDR3 is 15 residues. CDR3 bases: TGTGCCAGCAGCAAAGCTCCGGGAGGTTCCTACGAGCAGTACTTC. Translation gives CASSKAPGGSYEQYF.

The V call is TRBV3-1 (or the pseudogene TRBV3-2), the J call TRBJ2-1, with 12 nucleotides matching TRBD2. Germline V gene sequence: CDR1 LGHDT, CDR2 YNNKEL (reference sequence). With V trimmed by 0 bases and J by 9 bases, 9 bases remained unmatched. The CDR3 length is 17 residues. CDR3 residues: CASSQEGSSGRAGEQFF. CDR3 coding DNA: TGTGCCAGCAGCCAAGAAGGCTCTAGCGGGAGGGCCGGTGAGCAGTTCTTC.

This clone has just one count. J is TRBJ2-7 and V is TRBV30, with TRBD2 matching 8 bases. V gave up 5 bases and J gave up 2 bases; unmatched junction bases: 8. Looked up from germline, CDR1 is GTSNPN and CDR2 is SVGIG (reference sequence). CDR3 length: 14 residues. The CDR3 reads CAWALGLDTYEQYF. CDR3 coding DNA: TGTGCCTGGGCCCTGGGACTAGACACCTACGAGCAGTACTTC.

V is TRBV11-1 and J is TRBJ2-2, with 9 bases fitting TRBD1. This CDR3 comprises 14 residues. V lost 7 bases, J lost 6 bases, and 6 bases stayed unmatched. Germline values: CDR1 SGHAT, CDR2 FQDESV (reference sequence). The CDR3 here is CASILRTGAGELFF. The CDR3 DNA is TGTGCCAGCATCCTGCGGACAGGGGCCGGGGAGCTGTTTTTT.

The rearrangement uses TRBV4-1 and TRBJ2-3, with 8 bases that match TRBD2. J was trimmed by 4 bases and V by 0 bases; bases with no gene match: 9. The CDR3 has 17 residues. From germline, CDR1 is MGHRA and CDR2 YSYEKL. In DNA form, the CDR3 reads TGCGCCAGCAGCCAAGATCCCAGCGGGGGATTGGCAGATACGCAGTATTTT. Protein sequence: CASSQDPSGGLADTQYF.

This chain connects TRBV5-1 to TRBJ2-5; 9 nucleotides match TRBD1. V lost 4 bases to trimming and J lost 1 base; unmatched junction nucleotides: 8. Germline loops: CDR1 SGHRS, CDR2 YFSETQ. CDR3 length: 16 amino acids. CDR3 region: CASSDRDRVGQETQYF. Here the CDR3 DNA reads TGCGCCAGCAGCGACCGGGACAGGGTGGGCCAAGAGACCCAGTACTTC.

This sequence joins TRBV7-3 and TRBJ2-1, with D tentatively TRBD2 (5 bases). This CDR3 spans 15 amino acids. CDR1 SGHTA and CDR2 FQGTGA come from the germline V gene. Deletions cut 4 bases from V and 0 bases from J, with 10 bases between. The CDR3 DNA is TGTGCCAGCAGCTCAGACCGGGGCTCCTACAATGAGCAGTTCTTC. It codes for CASSSDRGSYNEQFF.

The gene calls are TRBV4-2 and TRBJ2-3; TRBD2 matches at 8 bases. The J segment lost 4 bases and the V segment lost 4 bases, leaving 10 bases of the junction unmatched. The germline V gene encodes CDR1 LGHNA and CDR2 YNFKEQ. The CDR3 consists of 16 residues. The CDR3 bases are TGTGCCAGCAGCCCAAAAACGGGGGGGCTCCCAGATACGCAGTATTTT. Translated, it gives CASSPKTGGLPDTQYF.

The rearrangement joins TRBV27 to TRBJ2-1; TRBD2 aligns across 12 bases. V lost 4 bases, J lost 4 bases, and 5 bases stayed unmatched. From germline, CDR1 is MNHEY and CDR2 SMNVEV (reference sequence). The CDR3 runs 16 residues. The CDR3, as DNA: TGTGCCAGCAGTTCTAGCGGGGGGGCCCTGTACAATGAGCAGTTCTTC. Its protein is CASSSSGGALYNEQFF.

V and J are TRBV9 and TRBJ2-3; 12 bases are a match to TRBD2. This CDR3 region has 16 residues. After removal of 4 bases from V and 2 bases from J, the junction contained 5 bases not matched to a gene. Germline V gene sequence: CDR1 SGDLS, CDR2 YYNGEE. CDR3 amino acids: CASSPRLAGVTDTQYF. CDR3 nucleotide sequence: TGTGCCAGCAGCCCCCGACTAGCGGGAGTCACAGATACGCAGTATTTT.

This clone was found a few times. CDR3 bases: TGTGCCAGCACCGCCGGGACAGTTTTGACCTACGAGCAGTACTTC. Encoded protein: CASTAGTVLTYEQYF. The chain employs TRBV2 and TRBJ2-7; TRBD1 matches 7 bases. J gave up 2 bases and V 7 bases, and 11 bases lay outside the gene matches. The V gene's germline CDR1 is SNHLY and CDR2 FYNNEI. The CDR3 has 15 residues.

This clone was observed a single time. The rearrangement joins TRBV28 to TRBJ1-2; D gene unclear. The CDR3 loop spans 12 amino acids. Germline loops: CDR1 MDHEN, CDR2 SYDVKM. Trimming removed 5 bases from V and 8 bases from J, with 12 bases in between. CDR3 region: CASSEALEGYTF. In DNA, the CDR3 is TGTGCCAGCAGTGAGGCGTTAGAAGGCTACACCTTC.

The chain links TRBV6-1 to TRBJ1-2, with D tentatively TRBD1 (5 bases). Trimming left V 0 bases short and J 3 bases short, with 14 bases between. This CDR3 spans 16 amino acids. The V gene's germline CDR1 is MNHNS and CDR2 SASEGT. The CDR3 DNA reads as TGTGCCAGCAGTGAAGCCAGCGGGGCAGTGGACTATGGCTACACCTTC. It yields the protein CASSEASGAVDYGYTF.

The chain joins TRBV28 to TRBJ2-5; possible D gene TRBD1, 6 bases. Deletions cut 10 bases from V and 5 bases from J, with 17 bases between. The CDR3 is 13 amino acids. Per germline, CDR1 MDHEN and CDR2 SYDVKM. CDR3 in amino acids: CAIAQGTRETQYF. For the CDR3, the DNA is TGTGCCATCGCACAGGGTACCCGGGAGACCCAGTACTTC.

The chain couples TRBV5-4 to TRBJ1-2; a possible D gene is TRBD1 (6 bases). CDR1 is SGHNT, CDR2 YYREEE, per germline (reference sequence). The CDR3 length is 14 residues. V gave up 4 bases and J gave up 2 bases, with 12 bases separating them. CDR3 coding DNA: TGTGCCAGCAGCCAGGGGACTAAGAACTATGGCTACACCTTC. Amino acid sequence: CASSQGTKNYGYTF.

This chain uses TRBV27 with TRBJ1-2; possible D gene TRBD1, 5 bases. Germline CDR1 reads MNHEY; CDR2 reads SMNVEV (reference sequence). Trimming stripped 4 bases from V and 8 bases from J, with 14 bases between. This CDR3 region has 13 residues. The CDR3 DNA follows: TGTGCCAGCAGTTCTACAGGTACATGGGGCTACACCTTC. This sequence encodes CASSSTGTWGYTF.

This clone was observed a single time. This chain links TRBV7-2 with TRBJ2-5, with D perhaps matching TRBD1 (5 bases). CDR1 and CDR2 (germline): SGHTA, FQGNSA. V was trimmed by 5 bases and J by 2 bases, leaving 18 bases between them. The CDR3 spans 16 residues. The DNA for the CDR3 is TGTGCCAGCAGCACTTCCCGCTTGCAGGGACAAGAGACCCAGTACTTC. It encodes CASSTSRLQGQETQYF.